This TCR beta chain was obtained from a study of blood T cell repertoires in COVID-19. As for the study in general: Italy, Spain and the United States were the sources of the convalescent and acute COVID-19 samples. From T cells, B-cell-depleted T cells, or PBMCs came the material, which was cDNA or gDNA.

Germline loops: CDR1 SGHRS, CDR2 YFSETQ. The ends were cut back, 0 bases at V and 6 bases at J, with 13 bases in the middle. The CDR3 sequence is 15 residues long. Authors' data handling: By means of reference gene primer amplification, nucleated cell counts were estimated. Measured with immunoSEQ multiplex PCR; TCRdb has only the in-frame clones, and not every one. V and J calls and clone size are as listed in that table; D and trimming were resolved from the DNA. The table records 150,000 to 200,000 clones, around 80% of them present only once. Sequenced sample: peripheral blood. This TCR derives from a woman aged 80 or over with acute or convalescent COVID-19. The chain is built from TRBV5-1 and TRBJ2-1; D gene ambiguous. In DNA form, the CDR3 reads TGCGCCAGCAGCTTGGCCGGTGAGCCTGGCAATGAGCAGTTCTTC. Translation gives CASSLAGEPGNEQFF.